Shown below are 22 T cell receptor beta chains from a single sample sequenced in a study of regulatory T cells in long-lasting Graves disease. Arm-PCR with iRepertoire HTBI primers amplified the CDR3 regions for these TCR beta libraries. TCRdb passed the multiplex PCR reads through MiXCR, listing each CDR3 protein once. The sample gives about 620,000 distinct CDR3 sequences, roughly 15% of which show up once; 18% is in the top ten. Time point specified: newly diagnosed GD, antithyroid drugs for less than 3 months. Construction of the TCR library relied on RNA isolated from PBMCs. These data also featured in a second study, about T cells in Graves' hyperthyroidism and ophthalmopathy.

This sample comprised peripheral blood mononuclear cells (PBMCs), obtained at new diagnosis, from a patient treated with antithyroid drugs. The receptors come from a woman aged 30 to 39 with Graves disease.

V usage is TRBV7-9 and J usage is TRBJ1-2, with TRBD1 matching over 10 bases. J gave up 8 bases and V 3 bases, and 3 bases lay outside the gene matches. The germline gives CDR1 SEHNR, CDR2 FQNEAQ (reference sequence). The CDR3 has 13 amino acids. CDR3 sequence (DNA): TGTGCCAGCAGCTTTCGGGACAGGGGAGGCTACACCTTC. It translates to CASSFRDRGGYTF. The variable domain in full, with the rest retrieved from reference TRBV7-9 and TRBJ1-2, is DTGVSQNPRHKITKRGQNVTFRCDPISEHNRLYWYRQTLGQGPEFLTYFQNEAQLEKSRLLSDRFSAERPKGSFSTLEIQRTEQGDSAMYLCASSFRDRGGYTFGSGTRLTVV.

This clonotype was detected many times. This rearrangement joins TRBV30 to TRBJ1-1, with TRBD1 matching over 8 bases. Germline values: CDR1 GTSNPN, CDR2 SVGIG (reference sequence). J was trimmed by 8 bases and V by 1 base; bases with no gene match: 3. The CDR3 spans 12 residues. The CDR3 protein is CAWSGGQGEAFF. CDR3 coding DNA: TGTGCCTGGAGTGGAGGACAGGGCGAAGCTTTCTTT.

This clonotype was seen repeatedly, ten times or more. This chain connects TRBV28 to TRBJ2-2, with unresolved D. There are 14 residues in the CDR3. V shed 8 bases and J shed 2 bases, with 12 bases lying between them. CDR1 MDHEN and CDR2 SYDVKM come from the germline V gene. The CDR3 sequence: CASSPGGNTGELFF. CDR3 DNA sequence: TGTGCCAGCTCCCCCGGCGGCAACACCGGGGAGCTGTTTTTT.

This clonotype appeared many times. The chain couples TRBV20-1 to TRBJ1-1, with no clear D. The CDR3 contains 16 residues. With 0 bases removed from V and 4 bases from J, the gap between germline ends came to 18 bases. The germline gives CDR1 DFQATT, CDR2 SNEGSKA (reference sequence). CDR3 sequence: CSARDQEAWGGTEAFF. The CDR3 DNA reads TGCAGTGCTAGAGATCAGGAGGCTTGGGGTGGCACTGAAGCTTTCTTT.

In regard to this clonotype: This may come from a read error, since a much larger clone is one base off. This chain uses TRBV20-1 with TRBJ1-1, with D maybe TRBD1 (5 bases). CDR3 length: 11 amino acids. Germline V gene sequence: CDR1 DFQATT, CDR2 SNEGSKA (reference sequence). The DNA for the CDR3 is TGCAGCTGGGGCCAGAACACTGAAGCTTTCTTT. Translated: CSWGQNTEAFF.

The chain combines TRBV3-1 with TRBJ1-6; D is unresolved. This CDR3 has 15 amino acids. In germline, CDR1 is LGHDT, CDR2 YNNKEL (reference sequence). Trimming left V 6 bases short and J 0 bases short, with 9 bases between. CDR3 sequence: CASRNWSSYNSPLHF. CDR3 nucleotide sequence: TGTGCCAGCAGGAACTGGAGCTCCTATAATTCACCCCTCCACTTT.

This clonotype was seen a few times. The chain carries TRBV19 and TRBJ2-2, with 14 bases fitting TRBD2. V gave up 6 bases and J gave up 4 bases; unmatched junction bases: 13. In germline, CDR1 is LNHDA, CDR2 SQIVND (reference sequence). CDR3 size: 19 residues. The CDR3 sequence: CASRDETSGRARFTGELFF. The CDR3 DNA sequence: TGTGCCAGTAGGGATGAGACTAGCGGGAGGGCCCGTTTCACCGGGGAGCTGTTTTTT.

V usage is TRBV9 and J usage is TRBJ2-3; D uncertain. CDR1 SGDLS and CDR2 YYNGEE come from the germline V gene. The CDR3 is 13 residues long. Deletions cut 0 bases from V and 6 bases from J, with 8 bases between. The CDR3 spells CASSVGYIDTQYF. For the CDR3, the DNA is TGTGCCAGCAGCGTAGGTTACATTGATACGCAGTATTTT.

This clonotype was counted ten times or more. This chain connects TRBV15 to TRBJ1-2; TRBD1 matches at 7 bases. The V gene end was trimmed by 0 bases and the J gene end by 5 bases; junction bases not matched to a gene: 6. The CDR3 consists of 15 residues. Germline CDR1 and CDR2: LNHNV and YYDKDF (reference sequence). The DNA of the CDR3 is TGTGCCACCAGCAGAGACCGGACAGGAAGATATGGCTACACCTTC. It yields the protein CATSRDRTGRYGYTF.

The chain couples TRBV5-1 to TRBJ2-3; no clear D gene. Germline lookup yields CDR1 SGHRS and CDR2 YFSETQ. The germline V and J ends were trimmed by 0 bases and 1 base, with 15 bases remaining between them. CDR3 length: 17 residues. The CDR3 is CASSLGHSRVGTDTQYF. DNA of the CDR3: TGCGCCAGCAGCTTGGGCCATAGTAGGGTCGGCACAGATACGCAGTATTTT. The whole variable domain, remainder taken from reference TRBV5-1 and TRBJ2-3, is KAGVTQTPRYLIKTRGQQVTLSCSPISGHRSVSWYQQTPGQGLQFLFEYFSETQRNKGNFPGRFSGRQFSNSRSEMNVSTLELGDSALYLCASSLGHSRVGTDTQYFGPGTRLTVL.

A few counts support this clonotype. This chain uses TRBV5-1 with TRBJ2-5, with 8 nucleotides matching TRBD2. This CDR3 spans 15 amino acids. After removal of 3 bases from V and 1 base from J, the junction contained 5 bases not matched to a gene. Germline CDR1 and CDR2: SGHRS and YFSETQ. Here the CDR3 reads CASSWRTSSQETQYF. The CDR3 nucleotides are TGCGCCAGCAGCTGGCGGACTAGCAGCCAAGAGACCCAGTACTTC.

This clonotype was seen ten or more times. The chain uses TRBV19 and TRBJ2-1; TRBD2 agrees at 15 bases. The CDR3 consists of 17 residues. Trimming removed 4 bases from V and 8 bases from J; junction bases left unmatched: 9. Germline loops: CDR1 LNHDA, CDR2 SQIVND (reference sequence). CDR3 nucleotides: TGTGCCAGTAGTACCCACGAAGGGACTAGCGGGAGGTATGAGCAGTTCTTC. Translation gives CASSTHEGTSGRYEQFF.

Many counts were recorded for this clonotype. As DNA, the CDR3 is TGTGCCAGCAGCAGGAGCGGAGCGCTCGGCGAGACCCAGTACTTC. The encoded protein is CASSRSGALGETQYF. The chain combines TRBV7-9 with TRBJ2-5; D is possibly TRBD2 (5 bases). This CDR3 spans 15 amino acids. V gave up 5 bases and J gave up 5 bases, with 18 bases separating them. Germline CDR1 SEHNR, CDR2 FQNEAQ (reference sequence).

The rearrangement joins TRBV6-1 to TRBJ2-7, with D perhaps matching TRBD2 (5 bases). With 7 bases removed from V and 7 bases from J, the gap between germline ends came to 23 bases. The germline V gene has CDR1 MNHNS and CDR2 SASEGT. The CDR3 extends over 15 amino acids. The CDR3 spells CASTRGTTAGLEQYF. The DNA for the CDR3 is TGTGCCAGCACTCGGGGTACGACCGCCGGTCTGGAGCAGTACTTC.

The rearrangement uses TRBV11-2 and TRBJ2-1, with 14 bases that match TRBD2. Germline loops: CDR1 SGHAT, CDR2 FQNNGV. This CDR3 region has 18 residues. V lost 5 bases to trimming and J lost 9 bases; unmatched junction nucleotides: 15. The CDR3 DNA is TGTGCCAGCAGCCCGGGACTAGCGGGAGCAATTTTGTTTCGTGAGCAGTTCTTC. Its translation is CASSPGLAGAILFREQFF.

The V gene is TRBV24-1, the J gene TRBJ2-5, with D unclear. Germline CDR1 and CDR2: KGHDR and SFDVKD. V was clipped by 5 bases and J by 5 bases, with 5 bases between them. The CDR3 has 11 residues. This CDR3 reads CATSGSETQYF. The CDR3, as DNA: TGTGCCACCAGTGGCTCGGAGACCCAGTACTTC.

This rearrangement joins TRBV6-2 or TRBV6-3 to TRBJ1-1; D not resolved. This CDR3 contains 13 residues. Between the trimmed V and J ends, which lost 1 base and 6 bases, there was a span of 9 bases. Germline assignment: CDR1 MNHEY and CDR2 SVGEGT. DNA of the CDR3: TGTGCCAGCAGTTACTATCCCCGCGCTGAAGCTTTCTTT. It specifies CASSYYPRAEAFF.

A few counts support this clonotype. V usage is TRBV18 and J usage is TRBJ2-7; TRBD1 might be the D (7 bases). V was pared by 6 bases and J by 2 bases, with 20 bases between. The CDR3 runs 16 residues. Germline V gene sequence: CDR1 KGHSH, CDR2 LQKENI. The CDR3 protein is CASSRGGTASTYEQYF. In DNA form, the CDR3 reads TGTGCCAGCTCGCGGGGCGGGACAGCGTCAACCTACGAGCAGTACTTC.

About this clonotype: Compared with germline, one end of the junction differs, possibly owing to a read error. The chain is built from TRBV28 and TRBJ1-1; 9 positions agree with TRBD1. The CDR3 has 17 amino acids. CDR1 is MDHEN, CDR2 SYDVKM, per germline. CDR3 sequence (DNA): TGTGCCAGCAGTCCACAGGGGGCGGGTGCCATGAACGCTGAAGCTTTCTTT. It codes for CASSPQGAGAMNAEAFF.

Remarks on this clonotype: No DNA is shown, since the ends of the CDR3 on it are uncertain; the CDR3 is the one TCRdb lists. This sequence joins TRBV5-1 and TRBJ2-7. The CDR3 has 17 residues if both end residues are counted. Germline loops: CDR1 SGHRS, CDR2 YFSETQ. The chain's CDR3 is CASRYGAASSTSAEQYF.

This chain links TRBV9 with TRBJ1-2; weak D call: TRBD1 (5 bases). This CDR3 is built from 15 residues. V lost 6 bases and J lost 4, with 19 bases in between. Germline CDR1 reads SGDLS; CDR2 reads YYNGEE. The CDR3: CASTPTPGVGYGYTF. The CDR3 bases are TGTGCCAGCACCCCCACCCCGGGGGTCGGCTATGGCTACACCTTC.

This clonotype was found many times. CDR3 in DNA: TGCAGTGCTAGAGACAGTCAGGTCTACGAGCAGTACTTC. It specifies CSARDSQVYEQYF. The V call is TRBV20-1, the J call TRBJ2-7, with D uncertain. V was clipped by 0 bases and J by 3 bases, with 9 bases between them. CDR1 and CDR2 (germline): DFQATT, SNEGSKA (reference sequence). The CDR3 runs 13 residues.